The following is a TCR beta chain sequence with its context. What antigen it recognizes has not been identified. Per-nucleotide qualities are absent, and no much larger clonotype sits a single base away. Each donor gave one peripheral blood draw, around 100 mL on average, collected into heparinised tubes. Naive, central memory, regulatory and stem cell-like memory CD4+ T cells were sorted on a BD FACSAria II using a panel including CD45RO, CCR7, CD25, CD127, CD95 and CD27. Every sorted population had a purity above 95%. Right away, PBMCs were isolated by Lymphoprep density gradient centrifugation and were stained directly, with no culture step. Samples were stained and sorted in pairs, with one healthy donor and one patient per experiment, so that batch effects were minimized. This entry comes from a study of beta chain features in type 1 diabetes (dated by TCRdb to 2017 to 2018). Turning to the overall study: Patients and healthy donors did not differ in mean age, gender distribution, total cell number or subset yield. A total of 85 million to 140 million sorted cells were examined across all samples, and a strong correlation was observed between cell number per subset and RNA yield. The study compared TCRB repertoires of sorted circulating CD4+ T cell subsets between recently diagnosed type 1 diabetes patients and matched healthy donors. Naive and central memory subsets were obtained from all 30 or so donors, but regulatory and stem cell-like memory subsets were isolated from only 8 patients and 8 healthy donors. Overall study results and their limits: In all four CD4+ subsets, TCRB CDR3 length was moderately but significantly shorter in type 1 diabetes patients. Fewer insertions and more nucleotide deletions at VDJ recombination sites were observed in patients with type 1 diabetes, implying thymic rearrangement abnormalities. Because cDNA was sequenced instead of genomic DNA, activated cells with high expression could be over-represented, although the groups did not differ in activation or CD3 levels. Naive, central memory and regulatory TCRB repertoires appeared to be more similar among patients than among healthy donors. Only small numbers of individuals were included in the HLA sub-analyses, which left unresolved whether HLA type had any influence on TCRB rearrangement. PCR may preferentially amplify shorter templates, but because patient and control samples were amplified and corrected together, any resulting skew would affect both groups equally.

The entire amount of isolated RNA was reverse transcribed using the High Capacity cDNA Reverse Transcription Kit, so the sequenced TCRB transcripts were expressed ones. Naive, central memory and regulatory T cell samples underwent deep immunoSEQ sequencing, averaging approximately 3.5 million total reads per sample. Sorted cells were lysed in RLT buffer, and RNA was extracted using DNase-treated RNeasy Micro or Mini kits according to cell number. Each cell subset was processed separately to prevent cross-contamination, with patient and healthy donor samples processed together. The immunoSEQ multiplex PCR was used to amplify TCRB sequences from cDNA, yielding 87-bp fragments that span the CDR3 region. Sequencing of the amplicons was performed on the Illumina HiSeq platform. The paper's data handling went like this. Synthetic template baselines were used to correct PCR bias computationally, reads within Hamming distance 2 were collapsed together, and singletons that could not be merged were discarded. Reads were aligned against IMGT to assign V, D and J genes, CDR3 length and insertions or deletions at six rearrangement sites. Within each subset, clonotype counts were normalized to sorted cell number, and only after that were true diversity and Gini coefficients computed with the tcR R package. The overlap coefficient, calculated on TCRB nucleotide sequences, was used to measure repertoire sharing. As a proxy for the pre-selection repertoire, out-of-frame TCRB sequences from naive cells were analyzed. The immuneACCESS repertoire file appears here via TCRdb, limited to in-frame rearrangements. These files lack a portion of the clones; in checked studies, under half of the deficit traces to unresolved V genes, and the cause of the others is not known. V, J and clone size derive from that table, while D and trimming were established from the DNA sequence. The sample has 200,000 to 300,000 clones on record, approximately 11% of them singletons. Together, the top ten hold around 0.018% of the sample.

The CDR3 goes from the cysteine to the phenylalanine over 14 residues. The retained sequence is limited to the CDR3, 42 bases, with the frame set at the first base. Sequences SGDLS (CDR1) and YYNGEE (CDR2) are obtained from the germline V gene. At the junction V is shortened by 0 bases and J by 3 bases, with 7 bases in between. This TCR was recovered from a man aged 25 to 40 with type 1 diabetes. The sequenced material came from naive CD4+ T cells from blood. The sample's cell subset or site label, decoded: true naive CD4+ T cells. The rearranged chain carries TRBV9 and TRBJ1-5; the D gene is possibly TRBD1, with 5 bases matching. The bases are TGTGCCAGCAGCGTAGGGGGACTCAATCAGCCCCAGCATTTT. Its translation is CASSVGGLNQPQHF.